This T cell receptor beta chain was observed in a study of identifying expanded T cells in peripheral blood. Produced via immunoSEQ multiplex PCR; TCRdb's table is partial and in-frame only. This sample has about 52,000 clones; approximately 82% occur once, and the top ten carry 12% to 15%. The material sequenced was blood. This clonotype was sampled from a person between 18 and 75 years old in good health.

CDR3: CASSEMLGYNQPQHF. CDR3 DNA: TGTGCCAGCAGTGAGATGTTGGGGTACAATCAGCCCCAGCATTTT. The chain has TRBV6-1 and TRBJ1-5; the D is unclear. V was shortened by 3 bases and J by 3 bases, with 12 bases between the two germline ends. The germline V gene has CDR1 MNHNS and CDR2 SASEGT. CDR3 size: 15 residues.